One sample yielded the 29 T cell receptor beta chains listed below, sequenced in a study of cytomegalovirus exposure and HLA in healthy donors. Amplification used 60 Vbeta primers and 13 Jbeta primers. Some clones are missing from TCRdb's copy, which holds only in-frame ones; the method was immunoSEQ multiplex PCR. The sample contains about 120,000 clones, about three quarters of which appear only once. The sample consisted of PBMCs. The receptors were gathered from a human donor in good health.

The gene calls are TRBV5-1 and TRBJ1-2; D possibly corresponds to TRBD1 (6 bases). V lost 5 bases and J 4 bases, leaving 12 bases between the germline ends. Looked up from germline, CDR1 is SGHRS and CDR2 is YFSETQ. CDR3 length: 13 residues. CDR3 sequence (DNA): TGCGCCAGCAGGCTGCAGGACAGCTATGGCTACACCTTC. It codes for CASRLQDSYGYTF.

This chain connects TRBV10-1 to TRBJ1-1; D not certain. Trimming shortened V by 5 bases and J by 5 bases, and 12 bases separated the two germline ends. Germline-derived CDR1 and CDR2 are WNHNN and SYGVQD (reference sequence). This CDR3 has 13 residues. The CDR3 DNA is TGCGCCAGCAGTAGAGCTCGGGAAACTGAAGCTTTCTTT. Protein product: CASSRARETEAFF.

This clone came up a few times. The rearrangement links TRBV18 to TRBJ2-7, with D perhaps matching TRBD2 (7 bases). With 4 bases removed from V and 2 bases from J, the gap between germline ends came to 12 bases. CDR1 KGHSH and CDR2 LQKENI come from the germline V gene. The CDR3 is 14 amino acids. CDR3 region: CASSLGGGTYEQYF. The CDR3 region has the DNA TGTGCCAGCTCACTGGGCGGGGGCACCTACGAGCAGTACTTC.

This clone has a single count. This sequence joins TRBV10-3 and TRBJ2-5; D remains ambiguous. The CDR3 covers 14 residues. V shed 4 bases and J shed 1 base, with 10 bases lying between them. The germline gives CDR1 ENHRY, CDR2 SYGVKD. The CDR3 DNA sequence: TGTGCCATCAGTGTTTCCAGGTCCCAAGAGACCCAGTACTTC. This translates into CAISVSRSQETQYF.

The chain employs TRBV19 and TRBJ2-1; D not resolved. The length of the CDR3 is 15 residues. Germline CDR1 reads LNHDA; CDR2 reads SQIVND (reference sequence). The V end was cut by 3 bases, the J end by 0 bases, with 9 bases between. The CDR3 DNA reads TGTGCCAGTAGTATCGTCACCAGCTCCTACAATGAGCAGTTCTTC. Translation: CASSIVTSSYNEQFF.

The genes are TRBV18 and TRBJ2-3; TRBD1 is a possible D gene (5 bases). Germline V gives CDR1 KGHSH, CDR2 LQKENI. CDR3 length: 14 amino acids. Deletions cut 3 bases from V and 2 bases from J, with 9 bases between. The CDR3 sequence: CASSPAGITDTQYF. The CDR3 DNA follows: TGTGCCAGCTCACCGGCAGGGATCACAGATACGCAGTATTTT.

The chain is built from TRBV6-5 and TRBJ2-7, with 7 bases fitting TRBD2. Trimming at V came to 5 bases and at J to 4 bases, leaving 8 bases not matched to a gene. The germline V gene has CDR1 MNHEY and CDR2 SVGAGI. The CDR3 sequence is 14 residues long. CDR3 in amino acids: CASSETSDTYEQYF. The CDR3 DNA reads as TGTGCCAGCAGTGAAACTAGCGATACTTACGAGCAGTACTTC.

This chain uses TRBV7-8 with TRBJ1-5; D uncertain. Trimming left V 2 bases short and J 5 bases short, with 7 bases between. This CDR3 has 13 residues. CDR1 is SGHVS and CDR2 is FQNEAQ in the germline V gene. The chain's CDR3 is CASSLFRDQPQHF. The CDR3 DNA follows: TGTGCCAGCAGCTTATTTCGGGATCAGCCCCAGCATTTT.

The chain links TRBV21-1 to TRBJ2-6; TRBD2 is the table's D call and was not checked against the DNA. TRBV21-1 corresponds to a pseudogene. CDR3 length equals 21 residues. CDR3 in amino acids: CASSKGEEDSPGRCGANVLTF. In nucleotides, the CDR3 is TGTGCCAGCAGCAAAGGGGAGGAGGATTCCCCCGGAAGGTGTGGGGCCAACGTCCTGACTTTC.

This chain uses TRBV10-1 with TRBJ1-1; D call uncertain. The CDR3 runs to 14 residues. The germline gives CDR1 WNHNN, CDR2 SYGVQD (reference sequence). Between the trimmed V and J ends, which lost 5 bases and 1 base, there was a span of 11 bases. CDR3 amino acids: CASSPRGGNTEAFF. The DNA of the CDR3 is TGCGCCAGCAGTCCCCGGGGTGGGAACACTGAAGCTTTCTTT.

V gene TRBV4-2 combines with J gene TRBJ1-1; unclear D gene. Trimming stripped 0 bases from V and 0 bases from J, with 11 bases between. Germline V gives CDR1 LGHNA, CDR2 YNFKEQ. This CDR3 contains 16 residues. In nucleotides, the CDR3 is TGTGCCAGCAGCCAAGAGAGGGCCCCGCTGAACACTGAAGCTTTCTTT. Protein: CASSQERAPLNTEAFF.

The chain recombines TRBV15 with TRBJ2-7, with TRBD1 matching over 8 bases. V lost 0 bases to trimming and J lost 2 bases; unmatched junction nucleotides: 9. CDR3 length equals 17 residues. Germline CDR1 and CDR2: LNHNV and YYDKDF (reference sequence). This CDR3 reads CATSRDRRTGIPYEQYF. The CDR3 DNA reads as TGTGCCACCAGCAGAGATCGACGGACAGGGATACCCTACGAGCAGTACTTC.

This chain uses TRBV27 with TRBJ2-7; 8 bases map to TRBD1. The CDR3 runs to 15 residues. V was pared by 3 bases and J by 5 bases, with 9 bases of the junction left unmatched. The germline V gene has CDR1 MNHEY and CDR2 SMNVEV (reference sequence). For the CDR3, the DNA is TGTGCCAGCAGTTTTATTGGACAGGGTCTCAACGAGCAGTACTTC. It codes for CASSFIGQGLNEQYF.

The CDR3, as DNA: TGTGCCAGCAGTAAGCGTACGGTCCGGGATCAGCCCCAGCATTTT. It encodes CASSKRTVRDQPQHF. The chain carries TRBV6-5 and TRBJ1-5, with D hard to call. This CDR3 region has 15 residues. V was pared by 5 bases and J by 5 bases, with 16 bases between. Per the germline V gene, CDR1 is MNHEY and CDR2 is SVGAGI.

CDR3 in DNA: TGTGCCAGCAGTTTACGCGACAGGTTCAATCAGCCCCAGCATTTT. Amino acid sequence: CASSLRDRFNQPQHF. The chain is built from TRBV28 and TRBJ1-5; TRBD1 is a possible D gene (6 bases). The germline CDR1 and CDR2 sequences are MDHEN and SYDVKM. V dropped 2 bases and J dropped 3 bases, with 11 bases sitting between them. CDR3 size: 15 residues.

The genes are TRBV6-6 and TRBJ1-2, with D possibly matching TRBD1 (6 bases). The germline V and J ends were trimmed by 4 bases and 7 bases, with 16 bases remaining between them. The germline V gene has CDR1 MNHNY and CDR2 SVGAGI (reference sequence). This CDR3 comprises 14 residues. The CDR3 nucleotides are TGTGCCAGCAGTTCGGAGCAGGGGATAAGTGGCTACACCTTC. Amino acid sequence: CASSSEQGISGYTF.

The V gene is TRBV4-1, the J gene TRBJ2-2, with 8 bases fitting TRBD2. J lost 7 bases, V lost 4 bases, and 5 bases had no gene match. Germline V CDR1 and CDR2: MGHRA, YSYEKL. The CDR3 has 14 residues. CDR3 loop: CASSRFGGDGELFF. CDR3 DNA: TGCGCCAGCAGCCGATTCGGGGGGGACGGGGAGCTGTTTTTT.

CDR3 amino acids: CASSWWYRDRDTGELFF. CDR3 coding DNA: TGTGCCAGCAGCTGGTGGTACAGGGACAGGGACACCGGGGAGCTGTTTTTT. The rearrangement links TRBV5-6 to TRBJ2-2, with TRBD1 identical over 9 bases. Germline V lookup: CDR1 SGHDT, CDR2 YYEEEE. J was trimmed by 3 bases and V by 3 bases; bases with no gene match: 9. This CDR3 contains 17 residues.

The chain employs TRBV13 and TRBJ1-1; D unclear. V lost 5 bases to trimming and J lost 1 base, with 8 bases between them. The CDR3 consists of 13 residues. Germline CDR1 PRHDT, CDR2 FYEKMQ (reference sequence). The DNA for the CDR3 is TGTGCCAGCAGCCCCGCGGGGAACACTGAAGCTTTCTTT. This codes for CASSPAGNTEAFF.

A few counts support this clone. Distinct nucleotide sequences in the sample also encode this CDR3. The genes are TRBV7-9 and TRBJ1-6; no clear D gene. CDR3 length: 13 amino acids. Germline V CDR1 and CDR2: SEHNR, FQNEAQ (reference sequence). V gave up 1 base and J gave up 10 bases, with 8 bases separating them. CDR3 sequence (DNA): TGTGCCAGCAGCTTAGGGGGAGACTCACCCCTCCACTTT. Protein product: CASSLGGDSPLHF. The full variable domain, its missing parts supplied by reference TRBV7-9 and TRBJ1-6, is DTGVSQNPRHKITKRGQNVTFRCDPISEHNRLYWYRQTLGQGPEFLTYFQNEAQLEKSRLLSDRFSAERPKGSFSTLEIQRTEQGDSAMYLCASSLGGDSPLHFGNGTRLTVT.

This clone has a single count. The chain has TRBV6-4 and TRBJ2-1, with TRBD2 matching over 8 bases. Per the germline V gene, CDR1 is MRHNA and CDR2 is SNTAGT. With 0 bases clipped from V and 4 bases from J, the junction kept 8 bases outside the gene matches. The CDR3 is 17 residues long. CDR3 amino acids: CASSDSVAGGGYNEQFF. CDR3 coding DNA: TGTGCCAGCAGTGACTCGGTGGCGGGGGGAGGATACAATGAGCAGTTCTTC.

The rearrangement links TRBV7-8 to TRBJ2-1; 9 bases align to TRBD1. This CDR3 is built from 15 residues. Germline assignment: CDR1 SGHVS and CDR2 FQNEAQ. Trimming removed 6 bases from V and 9 bases from J; junction bases left unmatched: 12. The CDR3 DNA reads as TGTGCCAGCAGAACCAACCCGGGACAGGGTTCTGAGCAGTTCTTC. Translated, it gives CASRTNPGQGSEQFF.

V and J are TRBV7-6 and TRBJ2-7, with D perhaps matching TRBD2 (6 bases). The CDR3 sequence is 18 residues long. The germline V gene has CDR1 SGHVS and CDR2 FNYEAQ. Trimming took off 5 bases at V and 3 bases at J, with 26 bases between the two ends. For the CDR3, the DNA is TGTGCCAGCAGCCGCGAGGAGTCCGGGACTGGGGACGACTACGAGCAGTACTTC. Translation: CASSREESGTGDDYEQYF.

The chain links TRBV5-1 to TRBJ2-5; TRBD1 aligns across 9 bases. The CDR3 covers 17 residues. V lost 1 base to trimming and J lost 5 bases; unmatched junction nucleotides: 12. The V gene's germline CDR1 is SGHRS and CDR2 YFSETQ. The CDR3 DNA is TGCGCCAGCAGCTTGCCCTGGACAGGGGATCCGGGGGAGACCCAGTACTTC. It encodes CASSLPWTGDPGETQYF.

This chain uses TRBV7-2 with TRBJ1-6; TRBD1 aligns across 7 bases. Trimming removed 1 base from V and 8 bases from J; junction bases left unmatched: 5. Germline V CDR1 and CDR2: SGHTA, FQGNSA. The CDR3 sequence is 15 residues long. CDR3 in DNA: TGTGCCAGCAGCTTAGGACAGGGAGAATATTCACCCCTCCACTTT. As protein: CASSLGQGEYSPLHF.

V is TRBV27 and J is TRBJ1-2, with D perhaps matching TRBD1 (5 bases). Trimming stripped 6 bases from V and 0 bases from J, with 5 bases between. Per the germline V gene, CDR1 is MNHEY and CDR2 is SMNVEV (reference sequence). This CDR3 has 12 amino acids. For the CDR3, the DNA is TGTGCCAGCAGGGGGCCTAACTATGGCTACACCTTC. Amino acids: CASRGPNYGYTF.

In its sample, this clone was seen once. This rearrangement joins TRBV5-5 to TRBJ1-1; 7 positions agree with TRBD1. V shed 0 bases and J 0 bases; nucleotides not matched to a gene: 14. Germline CDR1 SGHKS, CDR2 YYEKEE (reference sequence). This CDR3 has 19 amino acids. For the CDR3, the DNA is TGTGCCAGCAGCTTGGAGAGGGGACAGTTCCAGCGCATGAACACTGAAGCTTTCTTT. Its translation: CASSLERGQFQRMNTEAFF.

Notes on this clone: Compared with germline, one end of the junction differs, possibly owing to a read error. The DNA of the CDR3 is TGTGCCAGCAGCAGGGGGTATGGCTACGCCTTC. Protein sequence: CASSRGYGYAF. This sequence joins TRBV25-1 and TRBJ1-2, with TRBD1 matching over 7 bases. Germline V lookup: CDR1 MGHDK, CDR2 SYGVNS. This CDR3 has 11 residues.

This chain uses TRBV6-7 with TRBJ1-1; D is ambiguous. TRBV6-7 is flagged as an ORF with uncertain function. The V gene lost 0 bases and the J gene lost 11 bases, with 13 bases spanning the gap. The CDR3 totals 13 residues. CDR3 in DNA: TGTGCCAGCAGTTACTCGACTCGGAAGACGGCTTTCTTT. Its protein product is CASSYSTRKTAFF.